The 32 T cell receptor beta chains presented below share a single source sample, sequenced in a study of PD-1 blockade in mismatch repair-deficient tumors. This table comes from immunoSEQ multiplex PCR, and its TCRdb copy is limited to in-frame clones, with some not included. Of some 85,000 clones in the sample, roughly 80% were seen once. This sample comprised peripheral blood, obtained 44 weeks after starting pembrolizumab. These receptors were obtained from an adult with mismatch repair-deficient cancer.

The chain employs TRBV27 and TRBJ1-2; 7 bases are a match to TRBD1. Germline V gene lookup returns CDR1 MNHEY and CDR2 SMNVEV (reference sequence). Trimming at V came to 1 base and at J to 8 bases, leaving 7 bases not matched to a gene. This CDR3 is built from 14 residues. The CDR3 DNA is TGTGCCAGCAGTTTATTAGGGGGCGTCCTGGGCTACACCTTC. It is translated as CASSLLGGVLGYTF.

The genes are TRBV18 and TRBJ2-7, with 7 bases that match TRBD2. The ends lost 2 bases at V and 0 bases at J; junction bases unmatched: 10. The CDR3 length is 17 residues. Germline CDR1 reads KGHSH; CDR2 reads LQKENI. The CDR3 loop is CASSPGIFGGSSYEQYF. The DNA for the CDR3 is TGTGCCAGCTCACCAGGTATCTTTGGCGGGAGCTCCTACGAGCAGTACTTC.

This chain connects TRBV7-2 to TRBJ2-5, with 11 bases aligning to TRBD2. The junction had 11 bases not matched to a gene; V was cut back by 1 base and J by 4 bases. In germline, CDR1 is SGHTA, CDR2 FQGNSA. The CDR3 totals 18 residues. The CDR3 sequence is CASSLVGLAGGALETQYF. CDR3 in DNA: TGTGCCAGCAGCTTAGTCGGCCTAGCGGGAGGCGCTTTAGAGACCCAGTACTTC.

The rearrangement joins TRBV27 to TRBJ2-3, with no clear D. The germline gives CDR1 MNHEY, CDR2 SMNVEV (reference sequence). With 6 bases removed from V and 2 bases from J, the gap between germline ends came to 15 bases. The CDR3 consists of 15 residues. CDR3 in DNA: TGTGCCAGCAGATTACAAGCTTTCAACACAGATACGCAGTATTTT. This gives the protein CASRLQAFNTDTQYF.

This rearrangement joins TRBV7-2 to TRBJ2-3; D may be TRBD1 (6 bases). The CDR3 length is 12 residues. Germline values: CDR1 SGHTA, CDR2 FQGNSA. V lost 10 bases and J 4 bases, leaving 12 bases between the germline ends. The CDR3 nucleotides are TGTGCCACCCTCAGGGGTCCAGATACGCAGTATTTT. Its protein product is CATLRGPDTQYF.

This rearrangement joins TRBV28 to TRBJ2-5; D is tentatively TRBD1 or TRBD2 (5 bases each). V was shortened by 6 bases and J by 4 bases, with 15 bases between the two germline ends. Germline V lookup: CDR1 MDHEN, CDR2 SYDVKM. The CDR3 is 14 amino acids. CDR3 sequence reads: CASSTGAGGETQYF. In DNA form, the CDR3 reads TGTGCCAGCAGCACCGGGGCAGGCGGAGAGACCCAGTACTTC.

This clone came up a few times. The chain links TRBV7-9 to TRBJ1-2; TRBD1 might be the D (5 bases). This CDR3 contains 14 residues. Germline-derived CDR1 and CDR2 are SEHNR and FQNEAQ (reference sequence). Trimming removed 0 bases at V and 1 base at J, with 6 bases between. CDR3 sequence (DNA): TGTGCCAGCAGCTTAGCCGGGGGTAACTATGGCTACACCTTC. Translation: CASSLAGGNYGYTF. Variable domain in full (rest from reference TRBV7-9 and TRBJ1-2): DTGVSQNPRHKITKRGQNVTFRCDPISEHNRLYWYRQTLGQGPEFLTYFQNEAQLEKSRLLSDRFSAERPKGSFSTLEIQRTEQGDSAMYLCASSLAGGNYGYTFGSGTRLTVV.

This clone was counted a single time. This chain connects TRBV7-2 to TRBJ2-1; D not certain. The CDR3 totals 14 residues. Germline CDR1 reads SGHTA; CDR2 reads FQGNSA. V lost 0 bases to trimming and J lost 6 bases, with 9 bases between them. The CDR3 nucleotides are TGTGCCAGCAGCTTAGCGCTCACGCCCAATGAGCAGTTCTTC. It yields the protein CASSLALTPNEQFF.

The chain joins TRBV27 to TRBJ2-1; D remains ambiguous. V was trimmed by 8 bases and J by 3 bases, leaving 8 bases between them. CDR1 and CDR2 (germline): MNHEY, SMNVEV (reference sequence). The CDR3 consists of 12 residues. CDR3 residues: CASSQDYNEQFF. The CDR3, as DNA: TGTGCCAGCTCGCAGGACTACAATGAGCAGTTCTTC.

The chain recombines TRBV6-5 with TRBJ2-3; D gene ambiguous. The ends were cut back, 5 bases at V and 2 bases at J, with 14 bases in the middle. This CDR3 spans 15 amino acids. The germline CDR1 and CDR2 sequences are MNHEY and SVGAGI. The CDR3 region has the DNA TGTGCCAGCAGTCCGACAATATCGGACACAGATACGCAGTATTTT. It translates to CASSPTISDTDTQYF.

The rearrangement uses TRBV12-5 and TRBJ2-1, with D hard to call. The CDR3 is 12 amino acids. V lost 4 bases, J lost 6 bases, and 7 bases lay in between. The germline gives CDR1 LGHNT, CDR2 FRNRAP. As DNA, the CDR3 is TGTGCTAGTGGTTCCCGGGCCAATGAGCAGTTCTTC. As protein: CASGSRANEQFF.

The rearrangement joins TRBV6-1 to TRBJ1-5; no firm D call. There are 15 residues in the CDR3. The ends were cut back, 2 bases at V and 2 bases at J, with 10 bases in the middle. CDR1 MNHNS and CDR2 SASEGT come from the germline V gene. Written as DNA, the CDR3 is TGTGCCAGCAGTGAATTTTTTGCGGGCAATCAGCCCCAGCATTTT. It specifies CASSEFFAGNQPQHF.

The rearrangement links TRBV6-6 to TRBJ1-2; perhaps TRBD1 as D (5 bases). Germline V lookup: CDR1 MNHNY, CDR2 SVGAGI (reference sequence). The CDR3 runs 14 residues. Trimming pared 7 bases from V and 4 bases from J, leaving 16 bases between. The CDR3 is CASIYGGGGYGYTF. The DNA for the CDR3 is TGTGCCAGCATCTACGGGGGGGGAGGCTATGGCTACACCTTC.

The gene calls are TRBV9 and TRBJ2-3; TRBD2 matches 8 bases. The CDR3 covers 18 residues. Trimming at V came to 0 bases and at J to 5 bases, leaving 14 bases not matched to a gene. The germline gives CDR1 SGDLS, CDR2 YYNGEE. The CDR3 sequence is CASSVAPQSGRLEDTQYF. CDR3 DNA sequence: TGTGCCAGCAGCGTAGCTCCACAGAGCGGGAGATTGGAAGATACGCAGTATTTT. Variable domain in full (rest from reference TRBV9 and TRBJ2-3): DSGVTQTPKHLITATGQRVTLRCSPRSGDLSVYWYQQSLDQGLQFLIQYYNGEERAKGNILERFSAQQFPDLHSELNLSSLELGDSALYFCASSVAPQSGRLEDTQYFGPGTRLTVL.

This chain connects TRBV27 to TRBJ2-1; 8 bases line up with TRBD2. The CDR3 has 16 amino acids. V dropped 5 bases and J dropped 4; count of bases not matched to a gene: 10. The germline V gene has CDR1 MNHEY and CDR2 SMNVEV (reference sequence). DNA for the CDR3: TGTGCCAGCAGTCCCCTGGCGGGAGGCACTTACAATGAGCAGTTCTTC. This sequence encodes CASSPLAGGTYNEQFF.

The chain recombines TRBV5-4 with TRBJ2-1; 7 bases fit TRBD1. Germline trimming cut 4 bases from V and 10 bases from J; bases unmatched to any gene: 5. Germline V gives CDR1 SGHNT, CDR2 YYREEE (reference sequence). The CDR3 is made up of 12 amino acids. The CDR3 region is CASSRDSDEQFF. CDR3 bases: TGTGCCAGCAGCCGGGACAGCGACGAGCAGTTCTTC.

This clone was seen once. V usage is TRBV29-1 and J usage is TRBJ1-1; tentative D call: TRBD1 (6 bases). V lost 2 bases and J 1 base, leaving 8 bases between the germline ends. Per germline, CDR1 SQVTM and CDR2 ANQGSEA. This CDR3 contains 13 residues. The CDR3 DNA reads TGCAGCGTTGAAAGGGGGGCGAACACTGAAGCTTTCTTT. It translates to CSVERGANTEAFF. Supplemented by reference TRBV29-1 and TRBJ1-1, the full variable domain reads SAVISQKPSRDICQRGTSLTIQCQVDSQVTMMFWYRQQPGQSLTLIATANQGSEATYESGFVIDKFPISRPNLTFSTLTVSNMSPEDSSIYLCSVERGANTEAFFGQGTRLTVV.

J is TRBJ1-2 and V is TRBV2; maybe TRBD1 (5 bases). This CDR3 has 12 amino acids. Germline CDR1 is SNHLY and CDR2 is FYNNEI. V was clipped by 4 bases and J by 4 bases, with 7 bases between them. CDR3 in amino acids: CASSGDLYGYTF. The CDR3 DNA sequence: TGTGCCAGCAGTGGGGACCTCTATGGCTACACCTTC.

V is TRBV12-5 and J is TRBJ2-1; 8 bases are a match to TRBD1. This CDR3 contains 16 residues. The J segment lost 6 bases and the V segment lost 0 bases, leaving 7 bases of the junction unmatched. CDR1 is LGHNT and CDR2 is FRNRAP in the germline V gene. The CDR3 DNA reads TGTGCTAGTGGTTTGGTCTTGGACAGGGATGTCAATGAGCAGTTCTTC. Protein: CASGLVLDRDVNEQFF.

The CDR3 loop is CSVEEASWDRRTYEQYF. The DNA for the CDR3 is TGCAGCGTTGAAGAGGCTAGTTGGGACAGGCGGACCTACGAGCAGTACTTC. The chain has TRBV29-1 and TRBJ2-7; the match to TRBD1 covers 8 bases. Germline CDR1 and CDR2: SQVTM and ANQGSEA. CDR3 length: 17 residues. J was trimmed by 2 bases and V by 0 bases; bases with no gene match: 12.

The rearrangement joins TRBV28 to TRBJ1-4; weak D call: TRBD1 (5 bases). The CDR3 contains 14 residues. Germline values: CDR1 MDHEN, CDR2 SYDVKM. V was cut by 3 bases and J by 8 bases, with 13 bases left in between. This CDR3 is CASSFDGPGEKLFF. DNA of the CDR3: TGTGCCAGCAGTTTTGACGGCCCAGGGGAAAAACTGTTTTTT.

CDR3 protein: CSSRLAGSTDTQYF. In DNA form, the CDR3 reads TGCAGCTCACGACTAGCGGGATCGACAGATACGCAGTATTTT. The chain is built from TRBV29-1 and TRBJ2-3, with 11 positions matching TRBD2. CDR3 length: 14 amino acids. Looked up from germline, CDR1 is SQVTM and CDR2 is ANQGSEA. V dropped 8 bases and J dropped 3; count of bases not matched to a gene: 7.

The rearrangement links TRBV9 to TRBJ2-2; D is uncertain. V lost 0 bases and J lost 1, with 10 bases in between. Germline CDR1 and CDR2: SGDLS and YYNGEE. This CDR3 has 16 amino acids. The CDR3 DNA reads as TGTGCCAGCAGCGTAGGATCGGGCGGGAACACCGGGGAGCTGTTTTTT. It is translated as CASSVGSGGNTGELFF.

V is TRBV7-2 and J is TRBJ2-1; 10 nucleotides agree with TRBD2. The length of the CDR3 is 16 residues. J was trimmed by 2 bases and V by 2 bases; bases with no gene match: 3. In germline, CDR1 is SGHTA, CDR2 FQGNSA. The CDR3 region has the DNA TGTGCCAGCAGCTTACTAGCGGGAGTCCCCTACAATGAGCAGTTCTTC. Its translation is CASSLLAGVPYNEQFF.

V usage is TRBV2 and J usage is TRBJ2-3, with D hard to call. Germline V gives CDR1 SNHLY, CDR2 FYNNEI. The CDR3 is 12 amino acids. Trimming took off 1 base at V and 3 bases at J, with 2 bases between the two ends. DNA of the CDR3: TGTGCCAGCAGTGAAGGGACAGATACGCAGTATTTT. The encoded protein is CASSEGTDTQYF.

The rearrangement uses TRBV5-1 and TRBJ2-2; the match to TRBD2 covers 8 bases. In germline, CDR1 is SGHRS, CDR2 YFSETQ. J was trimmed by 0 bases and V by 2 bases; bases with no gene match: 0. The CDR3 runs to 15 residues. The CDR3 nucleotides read TGCGCCAGCAGCTTAGCGGGAGCGAACACCGGGGAGCTGTTTTTT. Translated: CASSLAGANTGELFF.

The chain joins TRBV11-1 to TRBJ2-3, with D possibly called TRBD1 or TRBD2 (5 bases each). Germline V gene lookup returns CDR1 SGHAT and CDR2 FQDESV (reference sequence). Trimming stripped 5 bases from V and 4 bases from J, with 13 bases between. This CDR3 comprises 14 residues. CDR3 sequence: CASSPREFADTQYF. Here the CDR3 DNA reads TGTGCCAGCAGCCCCAGGGAGTTCGCAGATACGCAGTATTTT.

In DNA form, the CDR3 reads TGCGCCAGCAGCCAAGGGCGGAGTAGCTCAGACTCCTACGAGCAGTACTTC. This sequence encodes CASSQGRSSSDSYEQYF. The chain uses TRBV4-1 and TRBJ2-7, with D unresolved. Germline CDR1 reads MGHRA; CDR2 reads YSYEKL. CDR3 length: 17 amino acids. V lost 1 base to trimming and J lost 0 bases, with 16 bases between them.

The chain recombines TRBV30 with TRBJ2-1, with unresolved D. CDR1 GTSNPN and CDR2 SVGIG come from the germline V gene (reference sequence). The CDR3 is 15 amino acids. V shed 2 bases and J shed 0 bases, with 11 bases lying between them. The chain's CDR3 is CAWSLGSFSYNEQFF. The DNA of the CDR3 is TGTGCCTGGAGTTTGGGCAGCTTCTCCTACAATGAGCAGTTCTTC.

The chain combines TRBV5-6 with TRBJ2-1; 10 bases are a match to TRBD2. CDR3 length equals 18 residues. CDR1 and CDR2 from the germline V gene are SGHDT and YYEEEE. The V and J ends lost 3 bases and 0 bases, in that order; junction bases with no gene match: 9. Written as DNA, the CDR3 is TGTGCCAGCAGCTCGAGCTCCGGGACTAGCGTCTCCTACAATGAGCAGTTCTTC. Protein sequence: CASSSSSGTSVSYNEQFF.

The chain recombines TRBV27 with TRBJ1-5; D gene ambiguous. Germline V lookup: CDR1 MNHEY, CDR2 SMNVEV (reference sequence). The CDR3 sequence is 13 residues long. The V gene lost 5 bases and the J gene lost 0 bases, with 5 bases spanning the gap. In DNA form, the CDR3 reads TGTGCCAGCAGTAGGTATAGCAATCAGCCCCAGCATTTT. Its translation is CASSRYSNQPQHF.

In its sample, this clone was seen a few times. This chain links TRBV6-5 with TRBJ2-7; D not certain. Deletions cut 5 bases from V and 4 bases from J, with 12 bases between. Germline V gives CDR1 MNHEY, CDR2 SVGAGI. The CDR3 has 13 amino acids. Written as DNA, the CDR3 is TGTGCCAGCAGTCGAAGTCTTGGGTACGAGCAGTACTTC. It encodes CASSRSLGYEQYF.